This T cell receptor (beta chain) was captured by sequencing in a study of CD8 T cells in ankylosing spondylitis. Notes on the study in general: Some of these motif variants have turned up before, in reports on reactive arthritis synovial fluid and blood.

TCRdb passed the 5' RACE reads through MiXCR, listing each CDR3 protein once. Of approximately 200,000 distinct CDR3 sequences in the sample, about 13% were seen once. Of note for this clonotype: The antigen is unknown.

This CDR3 contains 15 residues. Germline values: CDR1 MNHEY, CDR2 SVGAGI. The ends were cut back, 0 bases at V and 6 bases at J, with 14 bases in the middle. What was sequenced was blood, either unsorted or a sorted T cell fraction (not recorded which). V gene TRBV6-5 combines with J gene TRBJ1-2, with D perhaps matching TRBD1 (6 bases). This clonotype was obtained from a male donor with ankylosing spondylitis or in good health (not recorded which). The chain's CDR3 is CASSYSTRTADGYTF. The DNA of the CDR3 is TGTGCCAGCAGTTACTCGACTAGGACAGCCGATGGCTACACCTTC.